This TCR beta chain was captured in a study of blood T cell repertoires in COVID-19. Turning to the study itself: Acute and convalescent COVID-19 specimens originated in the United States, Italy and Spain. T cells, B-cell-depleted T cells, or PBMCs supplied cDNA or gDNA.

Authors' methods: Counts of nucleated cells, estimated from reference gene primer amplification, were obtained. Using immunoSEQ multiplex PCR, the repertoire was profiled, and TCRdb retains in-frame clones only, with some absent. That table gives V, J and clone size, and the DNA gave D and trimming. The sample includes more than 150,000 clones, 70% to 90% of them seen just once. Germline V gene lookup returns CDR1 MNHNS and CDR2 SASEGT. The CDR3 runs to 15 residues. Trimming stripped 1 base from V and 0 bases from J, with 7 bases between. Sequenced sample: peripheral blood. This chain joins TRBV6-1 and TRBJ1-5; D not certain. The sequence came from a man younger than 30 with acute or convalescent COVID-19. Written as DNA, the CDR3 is TGTGCCAGCAGTGAAGACAGCCTTAGCAATCAGCCCCAGCATTTT. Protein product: CASSEDSLSNQPQHF.